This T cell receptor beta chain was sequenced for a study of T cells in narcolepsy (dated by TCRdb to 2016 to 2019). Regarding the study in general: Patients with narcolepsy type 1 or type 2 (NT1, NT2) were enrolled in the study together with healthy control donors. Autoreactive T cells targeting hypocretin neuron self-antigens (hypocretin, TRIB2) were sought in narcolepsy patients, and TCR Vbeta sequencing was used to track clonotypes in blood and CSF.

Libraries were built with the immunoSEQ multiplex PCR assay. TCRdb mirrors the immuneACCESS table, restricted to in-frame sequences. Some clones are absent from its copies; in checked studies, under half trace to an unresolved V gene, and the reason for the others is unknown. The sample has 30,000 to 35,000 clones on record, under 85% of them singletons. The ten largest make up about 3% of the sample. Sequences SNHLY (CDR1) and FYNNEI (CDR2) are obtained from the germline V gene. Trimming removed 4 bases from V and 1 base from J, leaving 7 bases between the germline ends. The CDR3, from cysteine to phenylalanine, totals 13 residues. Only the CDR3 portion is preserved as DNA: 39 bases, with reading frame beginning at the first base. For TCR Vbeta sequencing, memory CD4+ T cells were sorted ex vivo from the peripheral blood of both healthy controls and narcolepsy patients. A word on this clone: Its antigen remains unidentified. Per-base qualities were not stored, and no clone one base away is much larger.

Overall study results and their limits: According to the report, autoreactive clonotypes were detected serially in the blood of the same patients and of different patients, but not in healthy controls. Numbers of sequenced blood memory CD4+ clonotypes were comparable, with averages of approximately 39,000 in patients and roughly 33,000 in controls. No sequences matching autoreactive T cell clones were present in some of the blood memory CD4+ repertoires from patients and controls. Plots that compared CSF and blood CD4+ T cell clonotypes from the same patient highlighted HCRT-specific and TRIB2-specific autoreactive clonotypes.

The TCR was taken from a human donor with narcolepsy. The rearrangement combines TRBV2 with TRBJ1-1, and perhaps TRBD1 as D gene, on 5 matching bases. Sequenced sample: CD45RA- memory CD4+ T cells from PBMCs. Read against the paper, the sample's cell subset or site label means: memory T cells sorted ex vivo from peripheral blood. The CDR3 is CASSVQANTEAFF. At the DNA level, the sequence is TGTGCCAGCAGTGTACAGGCGAACACTGAAGCTTTCTTT.